This passage covers 15 T cell receptor beta chains from one sample sequenced in a study of blood T cell repertoires in COVID-19. TCRdb's table, derived via immunoSEQ multiplex PCR, lists solely in-frame clones and lacks some. The repertoire has about 120,000 clones, around four fifths of them found once; the top ten carry approximately 12%. The sequenced sample consisted of peripheral blood. These receptors came from a man aged 55 to 70 with acute or convalescent COVID-19.

The chain employs TRBV9 and TRBJ2-7; a weak D match, TRBD2 (5 bases). Between the trimmed V and J ends, which lost 2 bases and 5 bases, there was a span of 14 bases. Germline V gives CDR1 SGDLS, CDR2 YYNGEE. The CDR3 covers 14 residues. The chain's CDR3 is CASSVEGWSDEQYF. The CDR3 DNA sequence: TGTGCCAGCAGCGTCGAGGGTTGGTCGGACGAGCAGTACTTC.

The chain carries TRBV7-2 and TRBJ1-2; 8 positions agree with TRBD1. The ends lost 5 bases at V and 8 bases at J; junction bases unmatched: 10. CDR1 and CDR2 (germline): SGHTA, FQGNSA. The CDR3 runs 14 residues. The CDR3: CASSADRVGSGYTF. The CDR3 DNA is TGTGCCAGCAGCGCGGACAGGGTGGGCTCAGGCTACACCTTC. The full variable domain, rest sourced from reference TRBV7-2 and TRBJ1-2, is GAGVSQSPSNKVTEKGKDVELRCDPISGHTALYWYRQSLGQGLEFLIYFQGNSAPDKSGLPSDRFSAERTGGSVSTLTIQRTQQEDSAVYLCASSADRVGSGYTFGSGTRLTVV.

The chain has TRBV7-9 and TRBJ2-1; D call uncertain. Germline CDR1 reads SEHNR; CDR2 reads FQNEAQ (reference sequence). V lost 5 bases and J lost 0, with 23 bases in between. This CDR3 is 19 amino acids long. DNA of the CDR3: TGTGCCAGCAGCCGTACCCACGGGTGGATCCCAAACTCCTACAATGAGCAGTTCTTC. Protein: CASSRTHGWIPNSYNEQFF.

J is TRBJ1-2 and V is TRBV25-1; D is unclear. Germline loops: CDR1 MGHDK, CDR2 SYGVNS. Trimming removed 5 bases from V and 7 bases from J, with 8 bases in between. The length of the CDR3 is 11 residues. The CDR3 DNA reads as TGTGCCAGCAGTCACAGCTTTGGCTACACCTTC. Residues: CASSHSFGYTF.

This clone was counted once. In DNA form, the CDR3 reads TGTGCCAGCAGCGTAACCGCCGCCACAGGGATTGGGGAGCAGTTCTTC. Its translation: CASSVTAATGIGEQFF. V usage is TRBV9 and J usage is TRBJ2-1; D possibly corresponds to TRBD1 (6 bases). The CDR3 consists of 16 residues. CDR1 is SGDLS and CDR2 is YYNGEE in the germline V gene. V was clipped by 1 base and J by 10 bases, with 21 bases between them. Using reference TRBV9 and TRBJ2-1 for the parts outside the CDR3, the full variable domain is DSGVTQTPKHLITATGQRVTLRCSPRSGDLSVYWYQQSLDQGLQFLIQYYNGEERAKGNILERFSAQQFPDLHSELNLSSLELGDSALYFCASSVTAATGIGEQFFGPGTRLTVL.

This clone was seen only a few times. The V and J genes are TRBV29-1 and TRBJ1-1; TRBD1 matches at 8 bases. This CDR3 has 13 residues. V shed 5 bases, J shed 2 bases, and the junction held 4 bases outside the gene matches. Germline V lookup: CDR1 SQVTM, CDR2 ANQGSEA. CDR3 sequence (DNA): TGCAGCGTTACGGGACAGGCTAACACTGAAGCTTTCTTT. It is translated as CSVTGQANTEAFF.

This clone appeared a single time. This chain joins TRBV25-1 and TRBJ2-1, with TRBD2 matching 8 bases. The CDR3 contains 17 residues. Trimming removed 7 bases from V and 0 bases from J; junction bases left unmatched: 11. Germline-derived CDR1 and CDR2 are MGHDK and SYGVNS. CDR3 in amino acids: CASNIGGREDSYNEQFF. As DNA, the CDR3 is TGTGCCAGCAATATCGGTGGGCGGGAGGACTCCTACAATGAGCAGTTCTTC.

The genes are TRBV27 and TRBJ2-7, with 11 positions matching TRBD2. Per germline, CDR1 MNHEY and CDR2 SMNVEV (reference sequence). V lost 5 bases to trimming and J lost 6 bases; unmatched junction nucleotides: 9. The CDR3 loop spans 15 amino acids. In DNA form, the CDR3 reads TGTGCCAGCAGTCCGCTAGCGGGAGGAGGGGTCGAGCAGTACTTC. Its translation: CASSPLAGGGVEQYF.

This clone has a count of ten or more. V and J are TRBV28 and TRBJ1-2; 7 bases agree with TRBD1. With 4 bases clipped from V and 1 base from J, the junction kept 6 bases outside the gene matches. This CDR3 comprises 15 residues. Germline loops: CDR1 MDHEN, CDR2 SYDVKM. CDR3 residues: CASSSTGWLNYGYTF. In nucleotides, the CDR3 is TGTGCCAGCAGTTCGACAGGGTGGCTTAACTATGGCTACACCTTC.

V gene TRBV11-2 combines with J gene TRBJ1-2, with D possibly being TRBD1 (6 bases). The CDR3 has 14 residues. Germline CDR1 is SGHAT and CDR2 is FQNNGV. With 0 bases removed from V and 8 bases from J, the gap between germline ends came to 13 bases. The CDR3 spells CASSLDGGSWGYTF. CDR3 bases: TGTGCCAGCAGCTTAGATGGGGGCTCTTGGGGCTACACCTTC.

Points on this clone: This sample includes further DNA sequences coding for the same CDR3. This chain connects TRBV7-9 to TRBJ2-7, with TRBD1 identical over 11 bases. Germline CDR1 reads SEHNR; CDR2 reads FQNEAQ (reference sequence). The CDR3 is 14 residues long. J was trimmed by 2 bases and V by 5 bases; bases with no gene match: 2. The CDR3 DNA reads as TGTGCCAGCAGCGCGGGACAGGGGGCCTACGAGCAGTACTTC. As protein: CASSAGQGAYEQYF.

The count of this clone is one. The chain combines TRBV5-1 with TRBJ1-2; 8 nucleotides match TRBD1. The V segment lost 4 bases and the J segment 3 bases; nucleotides outside the gene matches: 5. CDR3 length: 14 amino acids. CDR1 and CDR2 from the germline V gene are SGHRS and YFSETQ. This chain's CDR3 is CASSMGTGDYGYTF. CDR3 DNA sequence: TGCGCCAGCAGCATGGGGACAGGCGACTATGGCTACACCTTC.

Of note for this clone: The germline gene is not matched at one end of the junction; a read error may be the cause. The chain carries TRBV19 and TRBJ1-5, with a tentative D call TRBD1 (5 bases). Looked up from germline, CDR1 is LNHDA and CDR2 is SQIVND (reference sequence). The CDR3 is 11 amino acids. CDR3 bases: TGTGCCAGTAGTATAGGGGACTCCGAGTATTTT. Residues: CASSIGDSEYF.

The chain uses TRBV28 and TRBJ2-7; D unresolved. V was pared by 3 bases and J by 6 bases, with 6 bases between. Germline V gene sequence: CDR1 MDHEN, CDR2 SYDVKM. CDR3 length: 11 amino acids. The chain's CDR3 is CASSFNGEQYF. CDR3 bases: TGTGCCAGCAGTTTCAACGGCGAGCAGTACTTC.

The chain joins TRBV29-1 to TRBJ2-1; D may be TRBD1 (6 bases). This CDR3 spans 14 amino acids. V was cut by 3 bases and J by 0 bases, with 9 bases left in between. From germline, CDR1 is SQVTM and CDR2 ANQGSEA. CDR3 DNA sequence: TGCAGCGTTGACAGGGGTAGCTCCTACAATGAGCAGTTCTTC. This translates into CSVDRGSSYNEQFF.